This TCR beta chain was sequenced in a study of blood T cell dynamics during melanoma immunotherapy. Study information: Patients with metastatic melanoma got pembrolizumab or nivolumab-ipilimumab as first-line care. Study-wide points: Clones driving repertoire changes may be melanoma-specific or general immune activation.

Time point indicated: pre-treatment baseline. Sampling occurred pretreatment (T0) and at week 3 (W3), after cycle one of checkpoint blockade. The CDR3 loop spans 15 amino acids. Deletions cut 3 bases from V and 7 bases from J, with 19 bases between. Germline V gene lookup returns CDR1 KGHSH and CDR2 LQKENI. The assay was immunoSEQ multiplex PCR, and TCRdb's table has in-frame clones only and misses some. The sample shows 15,000 to 20,000 clones, 83% of them seen only once. As regards this clone: Its antigen is currently unknown.

Specimen: blood, collected from a patient treated with checkpoint blockade. The receptor's source is a human donor with melanoma. The chain has TRBV18 and TRBJ2-7; D possibly corresponds to TRBD2 (5 bases). The CDR3 loop reads CASSPTGEGVEEQYF. In DNA form, the CDR3 reads TGTGCCAGCTCACCCACCGGCGAGGGAGTAGAAGAGCAGTACTTC.